A single sample gave rise to the 13 T cell receptor beta chains below, sequenced in a study of T cells in Graves' hyperthyroidism and ophthalmopathy. What was amplified from RNA transcripts were TCR beta CDR3 regions. HTBI primers drove first-round RT-PCR of the TCR CDR3. MiXCR, run by TCRdb on the multiplex PCR reads, gives a single entry per CDR3 protein. The data show under 550,000 distinct CDR3 sequences, just under 20% seen once. What was sequenced was blood. Receptors originate from a man aged 35 to 55 with Graves' ophthalmopathy.

The rearrangement joins TRBV24-1 to TRBJ1-2; D is possibly TRBD1 (6 bases). V was cut by 1 base and J by 3 bases, with 8 bases left in between. The CDR3 contains 14 residues. Germline V gene data show CDR1 as KGHDR and CDR2 as SFDVKD. The chain's CDR3 is CATSDFNRDYGYTF. The CDR3 DNA reads as TGTGCCACCAGTGATTTTAACAGGGACTATGGCTACACCTTC.

This clonotype was recorded many times. The CDR3 sequence is CASSFTGEETQYF. DNA of the CDR3: TGTGCCAGCAGCTTTACGGGGGAAGAGACCCAGTACTTC. The rearrangement uses TRBV7-9 and TRBJ2-5, with a possible D match to TRBD2 (6 bases). CDR3 length equals 13 residues. The V end was cut by 3 bases, the J end by 3 bases, with 8 bases between. Germline-derived CDR1 and CDR2 are SEHNR and FQNEAQ (reference sequence).

This clonotype has a handful of counts. V usage is TRBV27 and J usage is TRBJ1-1; unclear D gene. In germline, CDR1 is MNHEY, CDR2 SMNVEV (reference sequence). V dropped 4 bases and J dropped 1 base, with 13 bases sitting between them. CDR3 length equals 15 residues. The CDR3 region is CASSSLKGGNTEAFF. CDR3 in DNA: TGTGCCAGCAGTTCCCTGAAGGGAGGGAACACTGAAGCTTTCTTT.

Only one count was recorded for this clonotype. The chain employs TRBV20-1 and TRBJ2-1; TRBD2 agrees at 10 bases. CDR3 size: 20 residues. Trimming at V came to 1 base and at J to 3 bases, leaving 18 bases not matched to a gene. In germline, CDR1 is DFQATT, CDR2 SNEGSKA (reference sequence). The CDR3: CSARVPAVNSGGKFYNEQFF. For the CDR3, the DNA is TGCAGTGCTAGAGTTCCGGCCGTTAATAGCGGGGGGAAATTCTACAATGAGCAGTTCTTC.

The rearrangement links TRBV6-1 to TRBJ1-2; D ambiguous. From germline, CDR1 is MNHNS and CDR2 SASEGT. V was shortened by 4 bases and J by 4 bases, with 13 bases between the two germline ends. CDR3 length: 14 amino acids. The CDR3 region is CASSVREEGYGYTF. The CDR3 DNA is TGTGCCAGCAGTGTTCGGGAGGAGGGCTATGGCTACACCTTC.

This clonotype was seen only a few times. The V and J genes are TRBV30 and TRBJ1-5; TRBD1 is a possible D gene (6 bases). CDR3 length: 19 amino acids. The germline V gene encodes CDR1 GTSNPN and CDR2 SVGIG (reference sequence). With 5 bases removed from V and 0 bases from J, the gap between germline ends came to 26 bases. CDR3 bases: TGTGCCTGGGGCGATCGTCCTCCAGGGGCGTTCCATAGCAATCAGCCCCAGCATTTT. Its protein product is CAWGDRPPGAFHSNQPQHF.

This clonotype was found a few times. The rearrangement links TRBV6-1 to TRBJ2-7; the match to TRBD2 covers 12 bases. The germline V gene encodes CDR1 MNHNS and CDR2 SASEGT. There are 19 residues in the CDR3. Trimming cost V 8 bases and J 5 bases; bases outside gene matches: 22. The CDR3 here is CASSRAMGLAGGQVNEQYF. As DNA, the CDR3 is TGTGCCAGCTCCCGCGCCATGGGGCTAGCGGGGGGGCAAGTTAACGAGCAGTACTTC.

This clonotype turned up a few times. V gene TRBV7-8 combines with J gene TRBJ1-1, with D perhaps TRBD1 (5 bases). Trimming took off 1 base at V and 6 bases at J, with 18 bases between the two ends. CDR3 length equals 16 residues. Germline CDR1 SGHVS, CDR2 FQNEAQ. The CDR3, as DNA: TGTGCCAGCAGCTTAGATGGAGGCTATGGGGGAGCTGAAGCTTTCTTT. It encodes CASSLDGGYGGAEAFF.

V is TRBV12-3 or TRBV12-4 and J is TRBJ1-3; D remains unclear. This CDR3 has 14 amino acids. The V end was cut by 3 bases, the J end by 4 bases, with 10 bases between. CDR3 loop: CASSFGSGGNTIYF. The CDR3 nucleotides read TGTGCCAGCAGTTTTGGGAGCGGGGGAAACACCATATATTTT.

This clonotype has just a few counts. The chain recombines TRBV28 with TRBJ2-2, with 8 bases that match TRBD2. V lost 7 bases, J lost 2 bases, and 9 bases stayed unmatched. Germline V gene lookup returns CDR1 MDHEN and CDR2 SYDVKM. The CDR3 contains 16 residues. CDR3 sequence (DNA): TGTGCCAGCACGCCCTTTAGCGGGACCAACACCGGGGAGCTGTTTTTT. Translated: CASTPFSGTNTGELFF. The full variable domain, in which reference TRBV28 and TRBJ2-2 provide the parts outside the CDR3, is DVKVTQSSRYLVKRTGEKVFLECVQDMDHENMFWYRQDPGLGLRLIYFSYDVKMKEKGDIPEGYSVSREKKERFSLILESASTNQTSMYLCASTPFSGTNTGELFFGEGSRLTVL.

This clonotype was observed a few times. This chain uses TRBV5-1 with TRBJ1-1, with a possible D match to TRBD1 (6 bases). Looked up from germline, CDR1 is SGHRS and CDR2 is YFSETQ. Trimming took 5 bases from V and 0 from J, leaving 11 bases between them. The CDR3 runs to 14 residues. CDR3 coding DNA: TGCGCCAGCAGTGGGGGCAGCATGAACACTGAAGCTTTCTTT. Protein: CASSGGSMNTEAFF.

Notes on this clonotype: The junction differs from germline at one of its ends, possibly a read error. V usage is TRBV5-5 and J usage is TRBJ1-2; 11 nucleotides agree with TRBD1. Per the germline V gene, CDR1 is SGHKS and CDR2 is YYEKEE (reference sequence). This CDR3 is 14 amino acids long. DNA of the CDR3: TGTGCCAGCAGCAAGGACAGGGGGCAGGATGGCCACACCTTC. This encodes CASSKDRGQDGHTF.

The J gene is TRBJ1-1, the V gene TRBV20-1; tentative D call: TRBD1 (6 bases). Germline V gene lookup returns CDR1 DFQATT and CDR2 SNEGSKA (reference sequence). The CDR3 sequence is 11 residues long. V was cut by 5 bases and J by 5 bases, with 9 bases left in between. The CDR3: CSAGGATEAFF. DNA of the CDR3: TGCAGTGCTGGGGGGGCGACTGAAGCTTTCTTT.